This T cell receptor (beta chain) was identified during a study of control samples from healthy donors and cancer patients. The table came from immunoSEQ multiplex PCR; TCRdb's copy has only in-frame clones and leaves some out. The sample includes around 150,000 clones, 95% to 96% seen only once; the top ten take approximately 1%. Deletions cut 5 bases from V and 4 bases from J, with 19 bases between. The CDR3 totals 15 residues. The germline V gene encodes CDR1 SGHRS and CDR2 YFSETQ. Sequencing used blood. The V and J genes are TRBV5-1 and TRBJ2-7, with D possibly matching TRBD2 (5 bases). This receptor was identified in a woman in her twenties or thirties in good health. The CDR3 reads CASSAAPGKVYEQYF. CDR3 DNA sequence: TGCGCCAGCAGTGCCGCTCCGGGGAAGGTATACGAGCAGTACTTC.